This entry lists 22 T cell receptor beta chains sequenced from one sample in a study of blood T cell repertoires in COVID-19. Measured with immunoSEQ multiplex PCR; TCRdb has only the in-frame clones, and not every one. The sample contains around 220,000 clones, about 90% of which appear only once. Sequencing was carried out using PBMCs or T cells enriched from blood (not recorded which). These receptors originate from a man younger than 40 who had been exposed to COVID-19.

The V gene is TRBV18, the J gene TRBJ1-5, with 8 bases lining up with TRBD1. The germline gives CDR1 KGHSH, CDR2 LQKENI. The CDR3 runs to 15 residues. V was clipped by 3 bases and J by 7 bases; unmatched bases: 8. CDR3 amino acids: CASSPGAQGEQPQHF. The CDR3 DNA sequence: TGTGCCAGCTCACCCGGCGCACAGGGGGAACAGCCCCAGCATTTT.

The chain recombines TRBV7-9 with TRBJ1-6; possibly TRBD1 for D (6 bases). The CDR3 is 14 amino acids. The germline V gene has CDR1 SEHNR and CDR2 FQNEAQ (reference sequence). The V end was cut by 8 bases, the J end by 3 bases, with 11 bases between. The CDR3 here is CASPPDSYNSPLHF. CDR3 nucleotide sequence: TGTGCCAGCCCTCCGGACAGCTATAATTCACCCCTCCACTTT.

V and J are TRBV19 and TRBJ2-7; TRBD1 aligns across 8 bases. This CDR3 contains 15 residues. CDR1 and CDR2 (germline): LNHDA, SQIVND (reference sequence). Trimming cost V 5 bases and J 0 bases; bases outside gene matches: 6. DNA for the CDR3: TGTGCCAGTAGTGCTCCGGGACAGGACTCCTACGAGCAGTACTTC. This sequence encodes CASSAPGQDSYEQYF.

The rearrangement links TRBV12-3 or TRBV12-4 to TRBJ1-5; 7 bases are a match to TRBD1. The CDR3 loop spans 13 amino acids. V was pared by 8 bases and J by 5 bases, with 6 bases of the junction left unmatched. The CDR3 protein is CASQQGSHQPQHF. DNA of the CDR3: TGTGCCAGCCAACAGGGGTCCCATCAGCCCCAGCATTTT.

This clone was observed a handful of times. The CDR3 DNA reads TGTGCCAGCAGTGAAGCTGGGGACAGGGTCCCGCAGTATTTT. The encoded protein is CASSEAGDRVPQYF. The chain carries TRBV6-1 and TRBJ2-3, with 9 nucleotides matching TRBD1. Germline CDR1 MNHNS, CDR2 SASEGT. The CDR3 sequence is 14 residues long. Trimming took 0 bases from V and 10 from J; bases not matched to a gene: 5.

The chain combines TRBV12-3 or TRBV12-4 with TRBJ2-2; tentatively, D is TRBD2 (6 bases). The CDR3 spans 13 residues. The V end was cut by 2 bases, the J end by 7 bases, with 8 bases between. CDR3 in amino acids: CASSLKEGGELFF. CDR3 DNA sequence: TGTGCCAGCAGTTTAAAGGAGGGCGGGGAGCTGTTTTTT.

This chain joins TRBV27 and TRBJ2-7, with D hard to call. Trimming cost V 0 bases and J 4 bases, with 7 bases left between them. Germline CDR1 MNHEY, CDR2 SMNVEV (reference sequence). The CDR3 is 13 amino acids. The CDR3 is CASSLSGRYEQYF. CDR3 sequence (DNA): TGTGCCAGCAGTTTATCGGGCCGATACGAGCAGTACTTC.

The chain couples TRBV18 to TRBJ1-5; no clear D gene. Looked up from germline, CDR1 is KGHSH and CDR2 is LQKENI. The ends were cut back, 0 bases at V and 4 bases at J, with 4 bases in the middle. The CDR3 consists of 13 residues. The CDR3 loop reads CASSPPSNQPQHF. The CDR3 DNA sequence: TGTGCCAGCTCACCACCATCTAATCAGCCCCAGCATTTT.

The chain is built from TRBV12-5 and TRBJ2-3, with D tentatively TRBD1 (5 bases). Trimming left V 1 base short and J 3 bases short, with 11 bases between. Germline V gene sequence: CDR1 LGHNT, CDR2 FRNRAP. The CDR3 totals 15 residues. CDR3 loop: CASGLGQGITDTQYF. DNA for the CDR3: TGTGCTAGTGGTTTGGGGCAGGGTATAACAGATACGCAGTATTTT.

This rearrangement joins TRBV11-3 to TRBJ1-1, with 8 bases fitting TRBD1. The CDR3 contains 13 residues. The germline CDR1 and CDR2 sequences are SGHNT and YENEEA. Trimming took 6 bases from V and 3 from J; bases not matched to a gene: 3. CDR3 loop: CASSQQGDTEAFF. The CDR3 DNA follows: TGTGCCAGCAGTCAACAGGGGGACACTGAAGCTTTCTTT.

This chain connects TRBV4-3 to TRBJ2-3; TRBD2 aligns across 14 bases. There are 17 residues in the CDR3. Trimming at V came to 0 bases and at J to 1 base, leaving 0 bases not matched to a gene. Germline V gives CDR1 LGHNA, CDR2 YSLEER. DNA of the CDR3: TGCGCCAGCAGCCAAGAGGGACTAGCGGGGGGCACAGATACGCAGTATTTT. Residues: CASSQEGLAGGTDTQYF.

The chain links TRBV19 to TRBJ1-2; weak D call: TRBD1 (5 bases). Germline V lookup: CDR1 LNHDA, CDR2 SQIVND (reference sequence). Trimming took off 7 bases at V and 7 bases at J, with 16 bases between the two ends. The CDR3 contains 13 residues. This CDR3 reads CASKPLGGAGYTF. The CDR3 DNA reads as TGTGCCAGTAAACCATTGGGGGGTGCTGGCTACACCTTC. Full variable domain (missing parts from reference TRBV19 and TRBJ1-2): DGGITQSPKYLFRKEGQNVTLSCEQNLNHDAMYWYRQDPGQGLRLIYYSQIVNDFQKGDIAEGYSVSREKKESFPLTVTSAQKNPTAFYLCASKPLGGAGYTFGSGTRLTVV.

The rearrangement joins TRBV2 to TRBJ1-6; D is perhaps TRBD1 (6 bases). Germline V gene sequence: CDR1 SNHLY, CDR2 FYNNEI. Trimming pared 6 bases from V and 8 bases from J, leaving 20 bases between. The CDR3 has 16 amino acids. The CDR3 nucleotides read TGTGCCAGCAGCCGAACAGGGAGGGAGGTTGATTCACCCCTCCACTTT. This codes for CASSRTGREVDSPLHF.

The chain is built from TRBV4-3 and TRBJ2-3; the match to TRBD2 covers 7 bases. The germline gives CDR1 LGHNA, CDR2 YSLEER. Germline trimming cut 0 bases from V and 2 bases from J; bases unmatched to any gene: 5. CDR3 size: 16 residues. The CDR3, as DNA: TGCGCCAGCAGCCAAGAGTACGGGGGGTACACAGATACGCAGTATTTT. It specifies CASSQEYGGYTDTQYF.

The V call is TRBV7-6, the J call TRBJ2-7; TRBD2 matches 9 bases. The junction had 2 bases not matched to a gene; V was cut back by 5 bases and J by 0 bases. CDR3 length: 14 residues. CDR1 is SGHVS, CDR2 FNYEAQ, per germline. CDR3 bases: TGTGCCAGCAGCAGCGGGGGGAACTCCTACGAGCAGTACTTC. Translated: CASSSGGNSYEQYF.

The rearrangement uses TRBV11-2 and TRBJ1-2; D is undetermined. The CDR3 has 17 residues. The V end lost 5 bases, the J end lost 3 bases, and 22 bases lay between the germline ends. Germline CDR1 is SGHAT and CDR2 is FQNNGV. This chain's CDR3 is CASSPEGLKRAYYGYTF. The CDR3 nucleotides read TGTGCCAGCAGCCCCGAGGGCCTGAAGAGGGCTTACTATGGCTACACCTTC.

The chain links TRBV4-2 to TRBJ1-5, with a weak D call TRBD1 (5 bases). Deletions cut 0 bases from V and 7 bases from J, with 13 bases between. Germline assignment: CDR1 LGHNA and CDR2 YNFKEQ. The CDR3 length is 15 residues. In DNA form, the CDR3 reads TGTGCCAGCAGCCAAGATTTGTGGGGGGACCAGCCCCAGCATTTT. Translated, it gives CASSQDLWGDQPQHF.

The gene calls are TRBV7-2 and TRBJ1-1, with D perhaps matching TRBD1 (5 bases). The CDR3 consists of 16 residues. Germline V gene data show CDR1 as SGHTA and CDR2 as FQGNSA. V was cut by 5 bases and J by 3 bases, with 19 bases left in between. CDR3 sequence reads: CASSVRVLGGYTEAFF. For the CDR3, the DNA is TGTGCCAGCAGCGTTCGAGTGTTGGGGGGGTACACTGAAGCTTTCTTT.

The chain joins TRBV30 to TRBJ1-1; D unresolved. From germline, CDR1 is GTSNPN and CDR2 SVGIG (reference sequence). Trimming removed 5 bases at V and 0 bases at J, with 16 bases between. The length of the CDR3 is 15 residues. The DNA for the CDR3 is TGTGCCTGGTCCACTGAACAGCTCATGAACACTGAAGCTTTCTTT. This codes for CAWSTEQLMNTEAFF.

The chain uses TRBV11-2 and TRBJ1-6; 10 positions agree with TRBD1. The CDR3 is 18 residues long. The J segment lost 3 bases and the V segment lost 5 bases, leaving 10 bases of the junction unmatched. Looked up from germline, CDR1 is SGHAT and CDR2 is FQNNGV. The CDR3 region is CASSRRQGAWNYNSPLHF. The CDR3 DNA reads TGTGCCAGCAGCCGTAGACAGGGGGCTTGGAACTATAATTCACCCCTCCACTTT. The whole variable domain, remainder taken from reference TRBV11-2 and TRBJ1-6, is EAGVAQSPRYKIIEKRQSVAFWCNPISGHATLYWYQQILGQGPKLLIQFQNNGVVDDSQLPKDRFSAERLKGVDSTLKIQPAKLEDSAVYLCASSRRQGAWNYNSPLHFGNGTRLTVT.

CDR3 protein: CSASQGGDTEAFF. The CDR3 coding sequence is TGCAGCGCGTCACAGGGAGGGGACACTGAAGCTTTCTTT. This chain connects TRBV29-1 to TRBJ1-1; tentative D call: TRBD1 (6 bases). V lost 7 bases, J lost 3 bases, and 15 bases lay in between. The CDR3 consists of 13 residues. Per germline, CDR1 SQVTM and CDR2 ANQGSEA.

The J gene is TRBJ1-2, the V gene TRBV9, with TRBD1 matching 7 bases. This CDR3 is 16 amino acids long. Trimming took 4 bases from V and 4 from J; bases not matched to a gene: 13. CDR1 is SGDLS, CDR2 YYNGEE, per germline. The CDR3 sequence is CASSPSGQAITYGYTF. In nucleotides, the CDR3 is TGTGCCAGCAGCCCGTCCGGACAGGCCATTACCTATGGCTACACCTTC. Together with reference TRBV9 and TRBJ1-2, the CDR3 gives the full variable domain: DSGVTQTPKHLITATGQRVTLRCSPRSGDLSVYWYQQSLDQGLQFLIQYYNGEERAKGNILERFSAQQFPDLHSELNLSSLELGDSALYFCASSPSGQAITYGYTFGSGTRLTVV.